These 12 T cell receptor beta chains were sequenced from one sample in a study of cytomegalovirus exposure and HLA in healthy donors. Both 60 Vbeta primers and 13 Jbeta primers went into the PCR. Method: immunoSEQ multiplex PCR; TCRdb's copy keeps in-frame clones and lacks some. The data show roughly 200,000 clones, with roughly 87% seen just once and 0.5% held by the top ten. The sample comprised PBMCs. The receptors here all came from a woman in her 50s in good health and CMV-seronegative.

The chain employs TRBV27 and TRBJ2-7; tentatively, D is TRBD2 (6 bases). In germline, CDR1 is MNHEY, CDR2 SMNVEV (reference sequence). This CDR3 has 13 amino acids. V was cut by 5 bases and J by 5 bases, with 13 bases left in between. The CDR3 protein is CASSVGRGNEQYF. The CDR3 DNA follows: TGTGCCAGCAGTGTTGGGCGGGGAAACGAGCAGTACTTC.

This clone came up a few times. In DNA, the CDR3 is TGCGCCAGCAGCCAGGGGGACAGCTTGAGGGGCTACACCTTC. Amino acids: CASSQGDSLRGYTF. This rearrangement joins TRBV4-3 to TRBJ1-2, with 7 bases identical to TRBD1. The CDR3 is 14 residues long. With 3 bases clipped from V and 8 bases from J, the junction kept 9 bases outside the gene matches. CDR1 is LGHNA and CDR2 is YSLEER in the germline V gene.

The DNA for the CDR3 is TGTGCCAGCAGTCCGTATCTAGCGGGGGTTTACGAGCAGTACTTC. Amino acid sequence: CASSPYLAGVYEQYF. The rearrangement links TRBV27 to TRBJ2-7, with 10 bases matching TRBD2. Germline V gene lookup returns CDR1 MNHEY and CDR2 SMNVEV (reference sequence). This CDR3 region has 15 residues. Losses at the gene ends were 5 bases for V and 4 bases for J; bases not matched to a gene: 8.

CDR3 in amino acids: CASSYSEQGSSPLHF. CDR3 coding DNA: TGTGCCAGCAGTTACTCGGAGCAGGGCAGCTCACCCCTCCACTTT. The gene calls are TRBV6-5 and TRBJ1-6, with D tentatively TRBD1 (5 bases). V was shortened by 0 bases and J by 10 bases, with 13 bases between the two germline ends. Germline V gene data show CDR1 as MNHEY and CDR2 as SVGAGI. This CDR3 region has 15 residues.

This rearrangement joins TRBV7-2 to TRBJ2-7; tentatively, D is TRBD2 (6 bases). This CDR3 is 16 amino acids long. Trimming took off 1 base at V and 3 bases at J, with 16 bases between the two ends. Germline CDR1 reads SGHTA; CDR2 reads FQGNSA. The CDR3 loop reads CASSLEASAVNYEQYF. The CDR3 DNA is TGTGCCAGCAGCTTAGAGGCTAGCGCGGTAAACTACGAGCAGTACTTC.

The chain is built from TRBV27 and TRBJ2-7; 9 bases agree with TRBD1. The germline gives CDR1 MNHEY, CDR2 SMNVEV (reference sequence). J was trimmed by 4 bases and V by 6 bases; bases with no gene match: 13. The CDR3 spans 16 residues. The CDR3 DNA reads as TGTGCCAGCAGGGGGGGGCCGGGACAGGGATTTTACGAGCAGTACTTC. Translating gives CASRGGPGQGFYEQYF.

The rearrangement joins TRBV19 to TRBJ1-2, with TRBD1 matching over 7 bases. Germline lookup yields CDR1 LNHDA and CDR2 SQIVND (reference sequence). The CDR3 loop spans 14 amino acids. J lost 2 bases, V lost 6 bases, and 6 bases had no gene match. CDR3 coding DNA: TGTGCCAGTAGCTCTGGACAGGAGAACTATGGCTACACCTTC. Translation gives CASSSGQENYGYTF.

The chain carries TRBV25-1 and TRBJ2-2; tentative D call: TRBD2 (5 bases). Trimming cost V 4 bases and J 4 bases, with 13 bases left between them. This CDR3 is built from 15 residues. Per the germline V gene, CDR1 is MGHDK and CDR2 is SYGVNS. The CDR3 sequence: CASSGHGISTGELFF. The DNA for the CDR3 is TGTGCCAGCAGTGGACACGGGATATCCACCGGGGAGCTGTTTTTT.

The rearrangement uses TRBV11-1 and TRBJ2-3; 7 positions match TRBD1. Germline V gene data show CDR1 as SGHAT and CDR2 as FQDESV (reference sequence). The CDR3 contains 14 residues. Trimming at V came to 0 bases and at J to 3 bases, leaving 0 bases not matched to a gene. DNA for the CDR3: TGTGCCAGCAGCTTAGCGACAGGGACAGATACGCAGTATTTT. It codes for CASSLATGTDTQYF.

The V gene is TRBV7-2, the J gene TRBJ2-3, with 14 bases lining up with TRBD2. V lost 2 bases, J lost 6 bases, and 10 bases stayed unmatched. Germline loops: CDR1 SGHTA, CDR2 FQGNSA. The CDR3 is 18 residues long. The CDR3 DNA reads as TGTGCCAGCAGCTTAAGATGGACTAGCGGGGGGAGGGGGGATACGCAGTATTTT. Protein: CASSLRWTSGGRGDTQYF.

The chain joins TRBV7-2 to TRBJ2-5, with D perhaps matching TRBD2 (5 bases). V was cut by 4 bases and J by 4 bases, with 10 bases left in between. The CDR3 consists of 13 residues. Germline CDR1 is SGHTA and CDR2 is FQGNSA. CDR3 DNA: TGTGCCAGCAGCTCGGGATTATCAGAGACCCAGTACTTC. This codes for CASSSGLSETQYF. Based on the CDR3 plus reference TRBV7-2 and TRBJ2-5, the full variable domain is GAGVSQSPSNKVTEKGKDVELRCDPISGHTALYWYRQSLGQGLEFLIYFQGNSAPDKSGLPSDRFSAERTGGSVSTLTIQRTQQEDSAVYLCASSSGLSETQYFGPGTRLLVL.

The chain recombines TRBV19 with TRBJ1-5; possibly TRBD1 for D (6 bases). CDR1 is LNHDA and CDR2 is SQIVND in the germline V gene (reference sequence). This CDR3 has 16 residues. The ends were cut back, 1 base at V and 4 bases at J, with 14 bases in the middle. The CDR3: CASSIAAGVANQPQHF. CDR3 in DNA: TGTGCCAGTAGTATAGCTGCAGGGGTCGCAAATCAGCCCCAGCATTTT.